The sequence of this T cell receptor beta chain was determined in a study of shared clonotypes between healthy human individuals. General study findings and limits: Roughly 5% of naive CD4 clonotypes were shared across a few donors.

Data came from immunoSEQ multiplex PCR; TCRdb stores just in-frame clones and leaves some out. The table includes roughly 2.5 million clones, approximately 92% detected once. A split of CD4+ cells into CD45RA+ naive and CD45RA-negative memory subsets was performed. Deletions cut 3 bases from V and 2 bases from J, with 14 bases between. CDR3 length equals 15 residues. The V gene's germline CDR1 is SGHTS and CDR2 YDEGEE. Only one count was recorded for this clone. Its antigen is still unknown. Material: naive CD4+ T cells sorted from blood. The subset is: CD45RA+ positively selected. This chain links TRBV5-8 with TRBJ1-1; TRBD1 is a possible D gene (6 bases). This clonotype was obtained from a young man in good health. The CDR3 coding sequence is TGTGCCAGCAGCTGGTCCGGGACAATAAACACTGAAGCTTTCTTT. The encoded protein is CASSWSGTINTEAFF.